These 4 T cell receptor beta chains originate from one sample sequenced in a study of T cells after yellow fever vaccination. TCRdb redid the calling of the 5' RACE reads with MiXCR, one entry per CDR3 protein. The table shows a few hundred thousand distinct CDR3 sequences, with about 4% occurring only once. The sample here was PBMCs, taken 5 days after the yellow fever booster vaccination. Source of these receptors: a man aged 18 to 30 who received the YFV17D yellow fever vaccine.

This clonotype was counted a few times. The chain carries TRBV6-2 or TRBV6-3 and TRBJ2-7; no definite D call. V shed 5 bases and J shed 2 bases, with 7 bases lying between them. CDR3 length equals 12 residues. CDR1 MNHEY and CDR2 SVGEGT come from the germline V gene. CDR3 region: CASSVDAYEQYV. The CDR3 DNA sequence: TGTGCCAGCAGTGTCGATGCCTACGAGCAGTACGTC.

This clonotype was picked up a small number of times. CDR3: CASSRSQGYTDTQYF. The DNA for the CDR3 is TGTGCCAGCAGCCGATCCCAGGGCTACACAGATACGCAGTATTTT. The V call is TRBV4-2, the J call TRBJ2-3, with D possibly TRBD1 on 5 matching bases. Germline values: CDR1 LGHNA, CDR2 YNFKEQ. The length of the CDR3 is 15 residues. V was shortened by 4 bases and J by 2 bases, with 13 bases between the two germline ends.

The chain recombines TRBV7-2 with TRBJ2-1; weak D call: TRBD2 (7 bases). Trimming removed 3 bases at V and 9 bases at J, with 18 bases between. This CDR3 spans 15 amino acids. Germline CDR1 is SGHTA and CDR2 is FQGNSA. CDR3 DNA: TGTGCCAGCAGCTTGAGGGGGGGGGCCTCGGGTGAGCAGTTCTTC. Protein sequence: CASSLRGGASGEQFF.

The J gene is TRBJ2-7, the V gene TRBV7-2, with a possible D match to TRBD2 (6 bases). The germline CDR1 and CDR2 sequences are SGHTA and FQGNSA. This CDR3 has 19 residues. V was shortened by 3 bases and J by 2 bases, with 26 bases between the two germline ends. The CDR3 DNA follows: TGTGCCAGCAGCTTCCGGGGGATGTCTATAACGTTCCAGGCCTACGAGCAGTACTTC. Its protein is CASSFRGMSITFQAYEQYF. Full variable domain (rest looked up from reference TRBV7-2 and TRBJ2-7): GAGVSQSPSNKVTEKGKDVELRCDPISGHTALYWYRQSLGQGLEFLIYFQGNSAPDKSGLPSDRFSAERTGGSVSTLTIQRTQQEDSAVYLCASSFRGMSITFQAYEQYFGPGTRLTVT.